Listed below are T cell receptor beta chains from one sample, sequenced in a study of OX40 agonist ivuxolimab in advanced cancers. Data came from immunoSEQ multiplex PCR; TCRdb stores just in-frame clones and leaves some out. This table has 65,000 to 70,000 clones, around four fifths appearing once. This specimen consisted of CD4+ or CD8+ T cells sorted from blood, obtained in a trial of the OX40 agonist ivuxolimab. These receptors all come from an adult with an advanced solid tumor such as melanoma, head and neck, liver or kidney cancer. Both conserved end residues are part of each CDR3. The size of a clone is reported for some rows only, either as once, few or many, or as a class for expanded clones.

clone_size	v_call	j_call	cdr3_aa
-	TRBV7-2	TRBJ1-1	CASSFLGVGNTEAFF
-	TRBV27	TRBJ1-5	CASSVGQHSNQPQHF
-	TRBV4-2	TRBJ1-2	CASSFQGNGYTF
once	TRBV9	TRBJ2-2	CASSAVTGELFF
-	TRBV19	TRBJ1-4	CASHRGRMNEKLFF
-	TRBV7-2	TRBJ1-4	CASSPLFGRTSEKLFF
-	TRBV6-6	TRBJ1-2	CASSYPREGYTF
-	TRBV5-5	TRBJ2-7	CASSLNWADLGTVQYF
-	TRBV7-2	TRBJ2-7	CASSNPTTGEQYF
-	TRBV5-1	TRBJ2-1	CASTLSGASINEQFF
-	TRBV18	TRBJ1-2	CASSRGDRRINTF
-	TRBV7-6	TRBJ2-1	CASSVTSGRADEQFF